The 2 T cell receptor beta chains listed next were all sequenced from one sample in a study of T cell changes during pregnancy in multiple sclerosis. The protocol was immunoSEQ multiplex PCR, while the TCRdb copy is restricted to in-frame clones and leaves out a portion. The sample contains roughly 80,000 clones, just over 90% of which appear only once. The sample in question was peripheral blood, obtained before pregnancy. These receptors were taken from a female donor with multiple sclerosis, enrolled in a pregnancy study.

The CDR3 is CAISEGDRAFYGYTF. CDR3 nucleotides: TGTGCCATCAGTGAGGGGGACAGGGCCTTCTATGGCTACACCTTC. V is TRBV10-3 and J is TRBJ1-2, with TRBD1 identical over 9 bases. V gave up 2 bases and J gave up 4 bases; unmatched junction bases: 5. Germline CDR1 is ENHRY and CDR2 is SYGVKD. The CDR3 is made up of 15 amino acids.

The rearrangement uses TRBV6-5 and TRBJ2-1; D perhaps matches TRBD2 (6 bases). CDR1 is MNHEY, CDR2 SVGAGI, per germline. This CDR3 comprises 15 residues. Between the trimmed V and J ends, which lost 2 bases and 0 bases, there was a span of 8 bases. The CDR3: CASSYGTASYNEQFF. In nucleotides, the CDR3 is TGTGCCAGCAGTTACGGGACTGCCTCCTACAATGAGCAGTTCTTC.